Reported below is one T cell receptor (beta chain). This clonotype has ten or more counts. No cognate antigen has been identified for it. No much larger clone is present one base from it, and per-base qualities are unavailable. These data are taken from a study of T cells in Graves' hyperthyroidism and ophthalmopathy (dated by TCRdb to about 2019). Study-level background: Peripheral blood was sampled at the time of initial diagnosis, prior to any treatment. TCR V-J signatures able to tell the groups apart were searched for in a discovery cohort of some 97 patients, of whom around 43 had Graves' ophthalmopathy and roughly 57 had stable Graves' hyperthyroidism. Whether ophthalmopathy could be predicted prospectively was tested in an independent validation cohort made up of fewer than 20 hyperthyroidism patients plus 17 patients who later progressed to ophthalmopathy. The approximately 100 discovery patients were randomly split 7:3 into training and test sets. Thyroid tissue and blood T-cell repertoires from more than 5 Graves' hyperthyroidism patients were also compared in the study. Following sampling, methimazole starting at 30 mg daily was given to hyperthyroidism patients, and high-dose intravenous methylprednisolone was given to ophthalmopathy patients. The paper describes TCR Vbeta CDR3 sequencing of 135 peripheral blood samples, made up of some 40 ophthalmopathy patients, roughly 75 hyperthyroidism patients and some 17 progressor patients. Broad study findings and their caveats: A model built on a 13 V-J signature distinguished ophthalmopathy from stable hyperthyroidism, reaching about 88% sensitivity and under 84% specificity in cross-validation and 80%/75% in testing. In validation, the model predicted progression to ophthalmopathy with roughly 70% sensitivity and less than 80% specificity, a median of approximately 6.5 months before onset. Sample size was not statistically predetermined, and investigators were not blinded to group allocation. Most expanded thyroid clonotypes (frequency above 0.001) were also found in blood, which suggests that blood repertoires may mirror thyroid immune responses.

Ophthalmopathy patients had moderately to severely active disease, Clinical Activity Score of at least 3, NOSPECS grade of at least 4, and duration under 3 months. Patients with uncontrolled infections, other autoimmune diseases, pregnancy or lactation were excluded. Diagnoses relied on clinical symptoms, serum thyroxine and TRAb, thyroid ultrasound and orbital computed tomography. PBMCs were isolated from about 10 ml of fresh peripheral blood by Ficoll-Paque density gradient centrifugation. Trizol reagent was used to extract total RNA, and RNA quality was then checked on an Agilent 2100 Bioanalyzer. The TCR beta CDR3 regions were amplified from RNA transcripts. A first-round RT-PCR of the TCR CDR3 used the HTBI primer set with the Qiagen OneStep RT-PCR kit. A second multiplex PCR round built the libraries, followed by size selection and purification. Libraries were sequenced paired-end with 100 bp reads on an Illumina HiSeq2000. In the original analysis: SOAPnuke was used to process the raw data, removing reads that contained adapters or uncalled bases, had a mean Phred below 15, or lacked an exact match to the constant primer or identifier. COPE v1.2.5 was used to merge high-quality paired reads, and clonotypes were defined as unique nucleotide sequences. MiTCR v1.1 was used to align the clonotypes against IMGT TRBV, TRBD and TRBJ reference segments. Only V-J combinations with frequency above 0.0001, covering 99.2% of repertoires, were analysed. The TCS score was defined as the ratio of F50 (clonal expansion) to E x V (chaos), calculated using BLOSUM62-based TCRdist between CDR3 peptides within each V-J. Welch's t-statistics and random forest reduced fewer than 550 V-J features to 10 to 15, which were used in a naive Bayes classifier (R e1071). TCRdb reprocessing: public reads trimmed at Q25 with fastp, clones called with MiXCR, in-frame beta chains kept. Duplicate CDR3 protein sequences are folded into a single record with the most common DNA and genes. The V and J calls come from TCRdb's annotation, not from the publication. Here the sample has hundreds of thousands of distinct CDR3 sequences; about 20% occur a single time. The top ten constitute 34% of the sample.

This receptor was identified in a man aged 25 to 40 with Graves' ophthalmopathy. Sequencing was performed on blood.

The CDR3 reads as follows: CASSLNYYGYTF. The bases read TGTGCCAGCAGTTTAAACTACTATGGCTACACCTTC. The chain is encoded by TRBV12-3 or TRBV12-4 joined to TRBJ1-2; the D gene identity is not certain. From the cysteine up to the phenylalanine, the CDR3 has a length of 12 residues. The only DNA kept is the CDR3, 36 bases in frame from the first base. Trimming removed 2 bases from V and 3 bases from J, leaving 4 bases between the germline ends.